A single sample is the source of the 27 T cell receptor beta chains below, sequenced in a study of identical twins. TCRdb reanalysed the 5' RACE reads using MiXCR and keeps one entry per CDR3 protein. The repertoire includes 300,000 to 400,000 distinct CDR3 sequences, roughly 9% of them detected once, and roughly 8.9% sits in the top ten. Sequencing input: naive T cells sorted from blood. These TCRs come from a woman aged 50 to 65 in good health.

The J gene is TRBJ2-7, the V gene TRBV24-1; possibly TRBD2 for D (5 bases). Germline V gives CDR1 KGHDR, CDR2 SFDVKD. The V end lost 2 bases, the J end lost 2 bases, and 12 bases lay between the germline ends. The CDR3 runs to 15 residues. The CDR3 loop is CATSDCKEDPYEQYV. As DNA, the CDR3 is TGTGCCACCAGTGATTGTAAGGAGGACCCCTACGAGCAGTACGTC.

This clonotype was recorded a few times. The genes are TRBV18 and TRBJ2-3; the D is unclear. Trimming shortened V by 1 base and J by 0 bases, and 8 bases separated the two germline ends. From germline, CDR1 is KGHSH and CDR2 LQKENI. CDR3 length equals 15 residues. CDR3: CASSPLESSTDTQYF. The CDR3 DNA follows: TGTGCCAGCTCACCACTAGAATCTAGCACAGATACGCAGTATTTT.

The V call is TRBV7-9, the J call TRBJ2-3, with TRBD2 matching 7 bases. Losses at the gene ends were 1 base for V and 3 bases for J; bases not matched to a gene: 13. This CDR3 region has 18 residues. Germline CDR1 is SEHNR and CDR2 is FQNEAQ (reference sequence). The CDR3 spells CASSLGGFSGKGTDTQYF. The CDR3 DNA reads TGTGCCAGCAGCTTAGGTGGTTTCAGCGGGAAGGGAACAGATACGCAGTATTTT. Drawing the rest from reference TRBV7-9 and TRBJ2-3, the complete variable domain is DTGVSQNPRHKITKRGQNVTFRCDPISEHNRLYWYRQTLGQGPEFLTYFQNEAQLEKSRLLSDRFSAERPKGSFSTLEIQRTEQGDSAMYLCASSLGGFSGKGTDTQYFGPGTRLTVL.

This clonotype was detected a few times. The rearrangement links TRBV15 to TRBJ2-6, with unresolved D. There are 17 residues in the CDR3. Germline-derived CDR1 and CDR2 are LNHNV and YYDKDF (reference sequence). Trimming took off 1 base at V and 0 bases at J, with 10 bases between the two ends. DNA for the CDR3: TGTGCCACCAGCAGAGGAGTCGAACCCTCTGGGGCCAACGTCCTGACTTTC. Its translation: CATSRGVEPSGANVLTF.

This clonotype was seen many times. CDR3 nucleotides: TGTGCCAGCAGCCGTATACTAGCGGGAGTACTCAATGAGCAGTTCTTC. Protein product: CASSRILAGVLNEQFF. The chain has TRBV14 and TRBJ2-1, with TRBD2 matching over 11 bases. This CDR3 comprises 16 residues. V lost 4 bases and J lost 6; bases outside the gene matches: 8. In germline, CDR1 is SGHDN, CDR2 FVKESK.

CDR3 loop: CASRGTETRGNQPQHF. The CDR3 DNA follows: TGTGCCAGCAGGGGGACGGAAACCCGGGGGAATCAGCCCCAGCATTTT. The chain recombines TRBV2 with TRBJ1-5, with D possibly matching TRBD1 (5 bases). This CDR3 contains 16 residues. Germline CDR1 and CDR2: SNHLY and FYNNEI. The V end lost 6 bases, the J end lost 4 bases, and 19 bases lay between the germline ends.

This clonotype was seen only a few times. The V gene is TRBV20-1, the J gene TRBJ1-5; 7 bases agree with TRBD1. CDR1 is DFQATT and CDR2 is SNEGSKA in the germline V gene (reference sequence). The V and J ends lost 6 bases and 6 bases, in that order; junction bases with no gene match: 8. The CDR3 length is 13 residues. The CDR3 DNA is TGCAGTGCGGAGGGGGCGCGGGGTCAGCCCCAGCATTTT. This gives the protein CSAEGARGQPQHF.

This CDR3 is CAASGQGNYGYTF. As DNA, the CDR3 is TGTGCCGCCTCGGGACAGGGAAACTATGGCTACACCTTC. The V and J genes are TRBV10-3 and TRBJ1-2; TRBD1 agrees at 9 bases. Trimming at V came to 11 bases and at J to 2 bases, leaving 6 bases not matched to a gene. CDR1 and CDR2 from the germline V gene are ENHRY and SYGVKD. The CDR3 runs 13 residues.

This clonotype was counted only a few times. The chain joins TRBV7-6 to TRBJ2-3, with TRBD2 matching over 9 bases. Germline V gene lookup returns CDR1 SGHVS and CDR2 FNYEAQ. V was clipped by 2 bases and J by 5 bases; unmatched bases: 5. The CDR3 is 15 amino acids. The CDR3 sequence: CASSLMLAGLDTQYF. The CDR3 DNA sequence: TGTGCCAGCAGCTTAATGCTAGCGGGATTAGATACGCAGTATTTT.

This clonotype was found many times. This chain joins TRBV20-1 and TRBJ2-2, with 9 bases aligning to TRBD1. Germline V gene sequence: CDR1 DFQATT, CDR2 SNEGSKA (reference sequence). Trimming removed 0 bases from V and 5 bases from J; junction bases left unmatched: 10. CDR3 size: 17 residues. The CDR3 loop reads CSARDPLRQGETGELFF. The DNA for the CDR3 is TGCAGTGCTAGAGATCCATTACGACAGGGGGAGACCGGGGAGCTGTTTTTT.

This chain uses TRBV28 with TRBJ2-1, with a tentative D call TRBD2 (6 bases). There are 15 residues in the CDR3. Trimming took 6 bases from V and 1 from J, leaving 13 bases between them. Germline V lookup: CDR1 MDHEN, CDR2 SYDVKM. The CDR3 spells CASSRPGLSYNEQFF. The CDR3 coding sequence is TGTGCCAGCAGCCGTCCGGGACTGTCCTACAATGAGCAGTTCTTC.

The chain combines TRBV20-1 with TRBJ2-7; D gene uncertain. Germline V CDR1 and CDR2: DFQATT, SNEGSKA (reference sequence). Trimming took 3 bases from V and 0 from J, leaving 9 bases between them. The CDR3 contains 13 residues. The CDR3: CSARPGVSYEQYF. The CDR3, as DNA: TGCAGTGCTAGGCCGGGCGTCTCCTACGAGCAGTACTTC.

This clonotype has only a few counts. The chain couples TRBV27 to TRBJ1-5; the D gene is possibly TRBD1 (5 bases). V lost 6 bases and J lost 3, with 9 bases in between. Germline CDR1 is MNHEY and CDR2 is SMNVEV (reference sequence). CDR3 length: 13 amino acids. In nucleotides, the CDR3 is TGTGCCAGCAGGGCGGACATCAATCAGCCCCAGCATTTT. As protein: CASRADINQPQHF.

CDR3 nucleotides: TGTGCCAGCAGCACTAGCGCTTCCCCCTACAATGAGCAGTTCTTC. This encodes CASSTSASPYNEQFF. The gene calls are TRBV7-9 and TRBJ2-1, with 7 bases matching TRBD2. The CDR3 contains 15 residues. Per the germline V gene, CDR1 is SEHNR and CDR2 is FQNEAQ (reference sequence). Trimming cost V 5 bases and J 2 bases; bases outside gene matches: 6. Full variable domain (remainder filled in from reference TRBV7-9 and TRBJ2-1): DTGVSQNPRHKITKRGQNVTFRCDPISEHNRLYWYRQTLGQGPEFLTYFQNEAQLEKSRLLSDRFSAERPKGSFSTLEIQRTEQGDSAMYLCASSTSASPYNEQFFGPGTRLTVL.

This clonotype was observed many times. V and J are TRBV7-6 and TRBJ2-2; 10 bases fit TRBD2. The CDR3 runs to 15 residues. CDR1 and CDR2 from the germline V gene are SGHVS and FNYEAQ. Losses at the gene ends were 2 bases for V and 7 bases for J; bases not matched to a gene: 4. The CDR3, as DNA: TGTGCCAGCAGCTTACCGAGACTAGCGGGCGGGGAGCTGTTTTTT. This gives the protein CASSLPRLAGGELFF. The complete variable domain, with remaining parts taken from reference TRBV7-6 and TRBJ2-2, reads GAGVSQSPRYKVTKRGQDVALRCDPISGHVSLYWYRQALGQGPEFLTYFNYEAQQDKSGLPNDRFSAERPEGSISTLTIQRTEQRDSAMYRCASSLPRLAGGELFFGEGSRLTVL.

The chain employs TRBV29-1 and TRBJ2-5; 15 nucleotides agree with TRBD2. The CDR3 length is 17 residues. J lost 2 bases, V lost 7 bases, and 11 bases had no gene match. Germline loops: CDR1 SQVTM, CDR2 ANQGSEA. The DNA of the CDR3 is TGCAGCGCCATTCCGGGACTAGCGGGAGGTGGGCAAGAGACCCAGTACTTC. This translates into CSAIPGLAGGGQETQYF.

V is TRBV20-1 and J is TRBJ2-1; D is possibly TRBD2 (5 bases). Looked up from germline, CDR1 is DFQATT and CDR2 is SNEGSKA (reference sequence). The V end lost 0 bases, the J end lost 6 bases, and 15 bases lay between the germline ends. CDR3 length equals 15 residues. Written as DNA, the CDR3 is TGCAGTGCTAGAGATCTTGGAGGAATAGGCAATGAGCAGTTCTTC. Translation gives CSARDLGGIGNEQFF.

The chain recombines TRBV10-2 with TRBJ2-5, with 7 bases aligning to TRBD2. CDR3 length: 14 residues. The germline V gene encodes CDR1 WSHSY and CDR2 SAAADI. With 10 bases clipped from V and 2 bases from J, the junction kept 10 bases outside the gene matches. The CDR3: CATGRSTSQETQYF. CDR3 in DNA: TGCGCCACCGGGAGGAGCACCTCACAAGAGACCCAGTACTTC.

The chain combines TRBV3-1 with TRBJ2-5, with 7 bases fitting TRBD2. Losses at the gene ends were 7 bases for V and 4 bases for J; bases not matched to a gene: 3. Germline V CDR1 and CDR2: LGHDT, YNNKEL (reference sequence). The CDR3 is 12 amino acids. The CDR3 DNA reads TGTGCCAGCAACACGGGAGGAGAGACCCAGTACTTC. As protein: CASNTGGETQYF.

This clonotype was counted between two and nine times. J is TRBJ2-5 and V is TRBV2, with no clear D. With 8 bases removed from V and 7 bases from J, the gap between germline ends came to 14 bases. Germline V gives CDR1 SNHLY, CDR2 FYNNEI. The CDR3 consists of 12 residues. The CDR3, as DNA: TGTGCCAGCCGGGTGAGCTTCGGGACCCAGTACTTC. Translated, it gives CASRVSFGTQYF. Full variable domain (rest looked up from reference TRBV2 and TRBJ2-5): EPEVTQTPSHQVTQMGQEVILRCVPISNHLYFYWYRQILGQKVEFLVSFYNNEISEKSEIFDDQFSVERPDGSNFTLKIRSTKLEDSAMYFCASRVSFGTQYFGPGTRLLVL.

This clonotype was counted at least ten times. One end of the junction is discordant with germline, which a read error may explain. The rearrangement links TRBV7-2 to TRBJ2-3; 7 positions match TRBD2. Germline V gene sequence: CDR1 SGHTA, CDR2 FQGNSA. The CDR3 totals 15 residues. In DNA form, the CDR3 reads TGTGCCAGCAGCAACCGTCTCCCTGGACTAGGGGAGGTTTGGTTT. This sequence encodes CASSNRLPGLGEVWF. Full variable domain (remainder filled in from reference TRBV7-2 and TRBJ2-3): GAGVSQSPSNKVTEKGKDVELRCDPISGHTALYWYRQSLGQGLEFLIYFQGNSAPDKSGLPSDRFSAERTGGSVSTLTIQRTQQEDSAVYLCASSNRLPGLGEVWFGPGTRLTVL.

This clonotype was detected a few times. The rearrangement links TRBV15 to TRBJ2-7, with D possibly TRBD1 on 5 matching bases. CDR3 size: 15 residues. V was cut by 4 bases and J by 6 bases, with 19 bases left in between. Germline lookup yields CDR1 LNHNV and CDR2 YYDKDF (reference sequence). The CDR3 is CATSKTTTTGSEQYF. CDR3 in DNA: TGTGCCACCAGCAAGACGACAACCACAGGTTCCGAGCAGTACTTC.

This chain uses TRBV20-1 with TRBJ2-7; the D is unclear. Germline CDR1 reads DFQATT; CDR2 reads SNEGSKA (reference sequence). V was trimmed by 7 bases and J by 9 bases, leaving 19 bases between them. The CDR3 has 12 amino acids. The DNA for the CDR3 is TGCAGTGTCCCGGCGACCGCCCCCGGGCAGTACTTC. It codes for CSVPATAPGQYF.

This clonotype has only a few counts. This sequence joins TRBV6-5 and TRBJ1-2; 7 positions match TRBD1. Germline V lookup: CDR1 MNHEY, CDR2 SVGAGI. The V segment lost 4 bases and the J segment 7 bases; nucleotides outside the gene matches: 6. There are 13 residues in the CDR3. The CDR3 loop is CASSSDRSSGYTF. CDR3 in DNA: TGTGCCAGCAGTTCGGACAGGAGTAGTGGCTACACCTTC.

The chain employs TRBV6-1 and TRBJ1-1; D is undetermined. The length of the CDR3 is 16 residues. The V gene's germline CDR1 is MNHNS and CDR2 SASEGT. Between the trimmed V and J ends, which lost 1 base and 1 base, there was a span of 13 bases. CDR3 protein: CASSEVRRRKNTEAFF. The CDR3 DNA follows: TGTGCCAGCAGTGAAGTCCGAAGGCGGAAGAACACTGAAGCTTTCTTT.

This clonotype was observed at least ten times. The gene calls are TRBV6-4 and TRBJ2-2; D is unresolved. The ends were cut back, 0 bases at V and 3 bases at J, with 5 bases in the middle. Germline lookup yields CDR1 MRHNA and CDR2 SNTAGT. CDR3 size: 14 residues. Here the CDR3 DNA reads TGTGCCAGCAGTGACTCTGTACACACCGGGGAGCTGTTTTTT. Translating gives CASSDSVHTGELFF.

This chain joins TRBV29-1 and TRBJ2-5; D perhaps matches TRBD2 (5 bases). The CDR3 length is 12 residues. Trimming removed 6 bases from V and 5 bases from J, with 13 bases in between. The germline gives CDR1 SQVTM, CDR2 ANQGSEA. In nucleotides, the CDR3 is TGCAGCGTGAACGAGGGTGGCGAGACCCAGTACTTC. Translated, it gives CSVNEGGETQYF.